Listed below are T cell receptor beta chains from one sample, sequenced in a study of blood T cell repertoires in COVID-19. Clones were sequenced by immunoSEQ multiplex PCR, and TCRdb holds only the in-frame ones, with some missing. The sample holds around 380,000 clones, around 84% seen once. The sequenced sample consisted of peripheral blood. These receptors all stem from a human donor with acute or convalescent COVID-19. The donor label of this sample is uncertain. Each CDR3 is given with its conserved first and last residue. The D gene is left open where the match is weak. The size entry is marked missing in some rows and otherwise reads once, few, many or a size class.

.,TRBV14,.,12,TRBJ1-1,CASSQDSVGAFF,TGTGCCAGCAGCCAAGACAGCGTTGGGGCTTTCTTT
TRBD1,TRBV30,few,13,TRBJ1-2,CAWSVSGGGGYTF,TGTGCCTGGAGTGTATCAGGGGGCGGTGGCTACACCTTC
TRBD1,TRBV27,once,14,TRBJ2-7,CASSSRQGSYEQYF,TGTGCCAGCAGTTCACGACAGGGTTCCTACGAGCAGTACTTC
.,TRBV5-1,.,13,TRBJ1-3,CASSTTGWDTIYF,TGCGCCAGCAGCACGACAGGTTGGGACACCATATATTTT
.,TRBV15,.,15,TRBJ2-2,CATSRDVGKAGELFF,TGTGCCACCAGCAGAGATGTCGGGAAAGCCGGGGAGCTGTTTTTT
TRBD1,TRBV30,.,13,TRBJ1-1,CAGGGGDYTEAFF,TGTGCCGGGGGAGGGGGCGATTACACTGAAGCTTTCTTT
.,TRBV6-2/TRBV6-3,.,14,TRBJ1-4,CASSTGQLYEKLFF,TGTGCCAGCAGTACCGGACAGCTGTATGAAAAACTGTTTTTT
.,TRBV5-6,few,11,TRBJ2-1,CASTTRNEQFF,TGTGCCAGTACCACGAGGAATGAGCAGTTCTTC
TRBD2,TRBV6-5,.,16,TRBJ2-2,CASSSWTSGRVGELFF,TGTGCCAGCAGTTCCTGGACTAGCGGGAGGGTCGGGGAGCTGTTTTTT
TRBD1,TRBV5-1,.,16,TRBJ1-2,CASSLVGQRPIDGYTF,TGCGCCAGCAGCTTGGTGGGACAGCGGCCCATTGATGGCTACACCTTC
.,TRBV2,.,15,TRBJ1-4,CASSEQGAGNEKLFF,TGTGCCAGCAGTGAACAGGGCGCCGGTAATGAAAAACTGTTTTTT
TRBD1,TRBV18,.,13,TRBJ1-2,CASSLDRDYGYTF,TGTGCCAGCTCACTGGACAGGGACTATGGCTACACCTTC
TRBD1,TRBV9,.,16,TRBJ1-1,CASSVGTGGAVAEAFF,TGTGCCAGCAGCGTTGGGACAGGGGGCGCCGTAGCTGAAGCTTTCTTT
TRBD2,TRBV30,.,19,TRBJ2-1,CAWSALGAGGPSPYNEQFF,TGTGCCTGGAGTGCTTTGGGGGCGGGAGGGCCCTCTCCTTACAATGAGCAGTTCTTC
.,TRBV6-6,.,15,TRBJ1-6,CASSPDSSPFSPLHF,TGTGCCAGCAGTCCGGACAGTAGCCCCTTTTCACCCCTCCACTTT
TRBD1,TRBV18,.,13,TRBJ1-1,CASSPIGTAEAFF,TGTGCCAGCTCTCCGATCGGGACAGCTGAAGCTTTCTTT
TRBD1,TRBV6-5,.,13,TRBJ2-3,CASRIQGSDTQYF,TGTGCCAGCAGGATACAGGGGTCAGATACGCAGTATTTT
.,TRBV7-6,.,15,TRBJ2-5,CASSNNRDSQGTQYF,TGTGCCAGCAGCAATAACCGGGACTCTCAGGGGACCCAGTACTTC
TRBD1,TRBV3-1/TRBV3-2,few,15,TRBJ1-4,CASSQPGQGREKLFF,TGTGCCAGCAGCCAGCCCGGACAGGGACGTGAAAAACTGTTTTTT
.,TRBV15,.,14,TRBJ1-5,CATRQDRTNQPQHF,TGTGCCACCAGACAAGACAGAACCAATCAGCCCCAGCATTTT
TRBD1,TRBV10-1,.,15,TRBJ1-6,CASSDSGTGFSPLHF,TGCGCCAGCAGTGATAGCGGGACAGGGTTCTCGCCCCTCCACTTT
TRBD1,TRBV2,few,16,TRBJ1-5,CARTFRDRVRNQPQHF,TGTGCCCGTACCTTCCGGGACAGGGTGAGGAATCAGCCCCAGCATTTT
.,TRBV24-1,.,15,TRBJ1-1,CATSAGRGLNTEAFF,TGTGCCACCAGTGCTGGGAGAGGTCTGAACACTGAAGCTTTCTTT
.,TRBV6-1,.,16,TRBJ2-2,CASSVERPVLHGELFF,TGTGCCAGCAGTGTTGAGAGGCCAGTCTTACACGGGGAGCTGTTTTTT
.,TRBV5-1,.,16,TRBJ1-4,CASSVNSGVSNEKLFF,TGCGCCAGCAGCGTCAACTCAGGGGTTTCCAATGAAAAACTGTTTTTT
.,TRBV9,.,15,TRBJ1-2,CASTMSGGRDYGYTF,TGTGCCAGCACCATGAGCGGGGGGAGAGATTATGGCTACACCTTC
.,TRBV12-3/TRBV12-4,.,12,TRBJ1-2,CASSTDFFGYTF,TGTGCCAGCAGTACCGACTTTTTCGGCTACACCTTC
.,TRBV27,.,15,TRBJ1-1,CASSFKTGRSTEAFF,TGTGCCAGCAGCTTTAAGACAGGTCGTTCGACTGAAGCTTTCTTT
.,TRBV14,.,14,TRBJ2-5,CASSQVGVWETQYF,TGTGCCAGCAGCCAAGTCGGGGTCTGGGAGACCCAGTACTTC
TRBD1,TRBV4-1,.,14,TRBJ1-6,CASRDRGYNSPLHF,TGCGCCAGCCGGGACAGGGGCTATAATTCACCCCTCCACTTT
.,TRBV5-1,.,13,TRBJ2-3,CASSTGDTDTQYF,TGCGCCAGCAGCACCGGGGACACAGATACGCAGTATTTT
TRBD1,TRBV18,.,14,TRBJ1-3,CASSPGTGGNTIYF,TGTGCCAGCTCACCCGGGACAGGAGGAAACACCATATATTTT
.,TRBV19,.,14,TRBJ2-1,CASSSPNLECEQFF,TGTGCCAGTAGTAGCCCAAACCTCGAGTGTGAGCAGTTCTTC
TRBD1,TRBV18,.,15,TRBJ1-3,CASSPQGQGGNTIYF,TGTGCCAGCTCACCTCAGGGACAGGGAGGAAACACCATATATTTT
.,TRBV7-9,.,15,TRBJ2-6,CASSHRDSGANVLTF,TGTGCCAGCAGCCACAGGGACTCTGGGGCCAACGTCCTGACTTTC
TRBD1,TRBV11-2,.,15,TRBJ1-6,CASRSQGAPGSPLHF,TGTGCCAGCAGGTCCCAGGGGGCGCCGGGTTCACCCCTCCACTTT
TRBD1,TRBV29-1,.,13,TRBJ1-2,CSAWDRGGRGYTF,TGCAGCGCCTGGGACAGAGGGGGTAGAGGCTACACCTTC
.,TRBV5-6,.,15,TRBJ2-4,CASAGQSGSANIQYF,TGTGCCAGCGCTGGCCAGTCCGGGTCAGCCAACATTCAGTACTTC
.,TRBV6-4,.,14,TRBJ2-6,CASSVVSGANVLTF,TGTGCCAGCAGTGTAGTCTCTGGGGCCAACGTCCTGACTTTC
TRBD2,TRBV5-5,.,17,TRBJ2-1,CASSFRTSGMGSGEQFF,TGTGCCAGCAGCTTCCGGACTAGCGGGATGGGGTCGGGAGAGCAGTTCTTC
.,TRBV7-9,.,13,TRBJ1-2,CASSFEGGYGYTF,TGTGCCAGCAGCTTTGAGGGCGGCTATGGCTACACCTTC
TRBD1,TRBV29-1,.,13,TRBJ1-2,CSVSPDRDYGYTF,TGCAGCGTTAGCCCGGACAGGGACTATGGCTACACCTTC
.,TRBV5-1,.,15,TRBJ2-3,CASSLGQRTTDTQYF,TGCGCCAGCAGCTTGGGGCAGCGGACCACAGATACGCAGTATTTT
TRBD2,TRBV3-1/TRBV3-2,.,16,TRBJ2-7,CASSLNSGRYLYEQYF,TGTGCCAGCAGCCTTAATAGCGGGAGGTACCTCTACGAGCAGTACTTC
TRBD1,TRBV6-5,.,11,TRBJ1-1,CASRQGAEAFF,TGTGCCAGCAGGCAGGGGGCTGAAGCTTTCTTT
.,TRBV5-5,.,12,TRBJ2-7,CASSWAGAEQYF,TGTGCCAGCAGCTGGGCGGGGGCCGAGCAGTACTTC
.,TRBV5-6,.,14,TRBJ1-4,CASSLNGSGEKLFF,TGTGCCAGCAGCCTTAACGGATCGGGTGAAAAACTGTTTTTT
.,TRBV5-1,few,13,TRBJ1-2,CASSLVSGYGYTF,TGCGCCAGCAGCTTGGTGTCAGGCTATGGCTACACCTTC
TRBD2,TRBV5-1,.,15,TRBJ2-3,CASSRSGGSTDTQYF,TGCGCCAGCAGCCGGAGCGGGGGTAGCACAGATACGCAGTATTTT
TRBD1,TRBV29-1,.,13,TRBJ2-2,CSGQGTGVGELFF,TGCAGCGGCCAGGGGACAGGGGTCGGGGAGCTGTTTTTT
TRBD1,TRBV19,.,16,TRBJ1-2,CASSTRDRGFNYGYTF,TGTGCCAGTAGTACCAGGGACAGGGGATTTAACTATGGCTACACCTTC
.,TRBV27,.,17,TRBJ2-7,CASSLFPTQGNRDEQYF,TGTGCCAGCAGTTTATTCCCGACTCAGGGGAATAGGGACGAGCAGTACTTC
.,TRBV6-5,few,13,TRBJ1-3,CASSDGSAYTIYF,TGTGCCAGCAGCGATGGGTCAGCGTACACCATATATTTT
.,TRBV11-2,.,14,TRBJ1-6,CASSWSLRVSPLHF,TGTGCCAGCAGCTGGAGTTTGAGGGTCTCACCCCTCCACTTT
.,TRBV6-5,.,13,TRBJ1-1,CASTGKQGSEAFF,TGTGCCAGCACGGGAAAACAGGGCTCTGAAGCTTTCTTT